A single sample gave rise to the 30 T cell receptor beta chains below, sequenced in a study of shared clonotypes between healthy human individuals. Only in-frame clones appear in the TCRdb table, and some are missing; sequencing was by immunoSEQ multiplex PCR. The sample includes 150,000 to 200,000 clones, around 63% of them seen just once. Source material: memory CD4+ T cells sorted from blood. Documented subset: CD45RA-negative fraction. The receptors were gathered from a man aged 30-40 years in good health.

This clone was recorded a few times. V is TRBV6-6 and J is TRBJ2-7, with D possibly being TRBD1 or TRBD2 (5 bases each). Germline CDR1 is MNHNY and CDR2 is SVGAGI (reference sequence). Trimming removed 6 bases from V and 2 bases from J, with 11 bases in between. This CDR3 region has 13 residues. The CDR3 DNA sequence: TGTGCCAGCAGACGGGACGGTACCTACGAGCAGTACTTC. Amino acid sequence: CASRRDGTYEQYF.

This clone turned up a few times. The chain is built from TRBV27 and TRBJ1-2; a possible D gene is TRBD1 (6 bases). Trimming took off 8 bases at V and 7 bases at J, with 17 bases between the two ends. Germline lookup yields CDR1 MNHEY and CDR2 SMNVEV (reference sequence). The CDR3 contains 13 residues. The CDR3 DNA reads as TGTGCCAGCCGCCGGGACACCGACTTTGGCTACACCTTC. It is translated as CASRRDTDFGYTF.

The V gene is TRBV4-2, the J gene TRBJ2-1; TRBD2 agrees at 13 bases. Germline CDR1 and CDR2: LGHNA and YNFKEQ. The CDR3 is 17 residues long. V lost 4 bases and J lost 0; bases outside the gene matches: 3. The CDR3 sequence: CASSRGTSGTSYNEQFF. DNA of the CDR3: TGTGCCAGCAGCCGGGGGACTAGCGGGACCTCCTACAATGAGCAGTTCTTC.

V usage is TRBV29-1 and J usage is TRBJ2-2; a possible D gene is TRBD2 (6 bases). The CDR3 runs to 15 residues. Germline values: CDR1 SQVTM, CDR2 ANQGSEA. V shed 7 bases and J shed 5 bases, with 20 bases lying between them. In DNA form, the CDR3 reads TGCAGCGCATCATCCGGGTGGGGGAGGACCGGGGAGCTGTTTTTT. Its translation is CSASSGWGRTGELFF.

The sample holds one count of this clone. The chain couples TRBV2 to TRBJ2-3; D not certain. The CDR3 is 14 residues long. Trimming took 2 bases from V and 2 from J, leaving 8 bases between them. From germline, CDR1 is SNHLY and CDR2 FYNNEI. The CDR3 DNA follows: TGTGCCAGCAGTGAACAGCCCCTCACAGATACGCAGTATTTT. Its protein is CASSEQPLTDTQYF. Full variable domain (remainder filled in from reference TRBV2 and TRBJ2-3): EPEVTQTPSHQVTQMGQEVILRCVPISNHLYFYWYRQILGQKVEFLVSFYNNEISEKSEIFDDQFSVERPDGSNFTLKIRSTKLEDSAMYFCASSEQPLTDTQYFGPGTRLTVL.

This clone has just a few counts. This chain uses TRBV6-1 with TRBJ2-7; 11 bases are shared with TRBD2. CDR1 and CDR2 (germline): MNHNS, SASEGT. The CDR3 is 15 residues long. V was pared by 11 bases and J by 2 bases, with 11 bases of the junction left unmatched. CDR3 sequence (DNA): TGTGCCGCCCATGGGATTAGCGGGAGGGCCTACGAGCAGTACTTC. Its protein is CAAHGISGRAYEQYF.

The V call is TRBV18, the J call TRBJ1-4; D gene ambiguous. The germline CDR1 and CDR2 sequences are KGHSH and LQKENI. The CDR3 sequence is 16 residues long. Between the trimmed V and J ends, which lost 1 base and 3 bases, there was a span of 12 bases. CDR3 amino acids: CASSPLEGGSNEKLFF. The CDR3, as DNA: TGTGCCAGCTCACCACTCGAGGGAGGGTCTAATGAAAAACTGTTTTTT.

The chain uses TRBV7-2 and TRBJ1-4; 7 nucleotides agree with TRBD1. The junction had 5 bases not matched to a gene; V was cut back by 5 bases and J by 8 bases. The CDR3 totals 13 residues. Germline-derived CDR1 and CDR2 are SGHTA and FQGNSA. CDR3 sequence (DNA): TGTGCCAGCAGCCGTGACAGGGTCGAAAAACTGTTTTTT. This codes for CASSRDRVEKLFF.

J is TRBJ2-2 and V is TRBV7-8, with 11 bases identical to TRBD2. Germline loops: CDR1 SGHVS, CDR2 FQNEAQ. The trim removed 1 base at V and 1 base at J, leaving 5 bases unmatched. The CDR3 length is 18 residues. The CDR3 spells CASSLGMLAGGNTGELFF. CDR3 sequence (DNA): TGTGCCAGCAGCTTAGGGATGCTAGCGGGGGGGAACACCGGGGAGCTGTTTTTT.

The chain links TRBV9 to TRBJ2-1; TRBD2 aligns across 10 bases. Germline V CDR1 and CDR2: SGDLS, YYNGEE. This CDR3 comprises 15 residues. The ends lost 3 bases at V and 6 bases at J; junction bases unmatched: 6. The CDR3 sequence: CASSAQLAGFNEQFF. CDR3 coding DNA: TGTGCCAGCAGCGCCCAACTAGCGGGATTCAATGAGCAGTTCTTC.

V usage is TRBV7-8 and J usage is TRBJ2-7; 10 bases are shared with TRBD2. CDR3 length: 15 residues. Losses at the gene ends were 0 bases for V and 7 bases for J; bases not matched to a gene: 6. Germline CDR1 and CDR2: SGHVS and FQNEAQ. The CDR3 protein is CASSLATSGVREQYF. CDR3 nucleotide sequence: TGTGCCAGCAGCTTAGCCACTAGCGGGGTCCGGGAGCAGTACTTC.

The chain couples TRBV10-2 to TRBJ1-1; the D is unclear. The germline V gene has CDR1 WSHSY and CDR2 SAAADI. This CDR3 has 13 residues. V lost 7 bases and J lost 0, with 9 bases in between. CDR3: CASTTGMNTEAFF. The CDR3 bases are TGCGCCAGCACGACGGGTATGAACACTGAAGCTTTCTTT.

This chain connects TRBV6-5 to TRBJ1-1; D is ambiguous. CDR1 MNHEY and CDR2 SVGAGI come from the germline V gene. Trimming took 3 bases from V and 1 from J, leaving 6 bases between them. The CDR3 sequence is 13 residues long. The CDR3 coding sequence is TGTGCCAGCAGTTATTCCCAGAACACTGAAGCTTTCTTT. It codes for CASSYSQNTEAFF.

CDR3 coding DNA: TGTGCCAGCAGCCTTCCGACAGGGGGCCTACCTAACTATGGCTACACCTTC. Translation: CASSLPTGGLPNYGYTF. The chain links TRBV11-3 to TRBJ1-2, with 10 bases aligning to TRBD1. Germline-derived CDR1 and CDR2 are SGHNT and YENEEA. CDR3 length: 17 amino acids. Trimming at V came to 5 bases and at J to 0 bases, leaving 9 bases not matched to a gene. The full variable domain, its missing parts supplied by reference TRBV11-3 and TRBJ1-2, is EAGVVQSPRYKIIEKKQPVAFWCNPISGHNTLYWYLQNLGQGPELLIRYENEEAVDDSQLPKDRFSAERLKGVDSTLKIQPAELGDSAVYLCASSLPTGGLPNYGYTFGSGTRLTVV.

The rearrangement links TRBV7-9 to TRBJ2-1; 7 positions match TRBD2. The germline V gene has CDR1 SEHNR and CDR2 FQNEAQ (reference sequence). The trim removed 6 bases at V and 10 bases at J, leaving 9 bases unmatched. CDR3 size: 13 residues. Written as DNA, the CDR3 is TGTGCCAGCAGACAGACTAGCAGTCTGGAGCAGTTCTTC. This translates into CASRQTSSLEQFF.

The chain combines TRBV27 with TRBJ2-1; D may match TRBD1 or TRBD2 (7 bases each). Germline CDR1 reads MNHEY; CDR2 reads SMNVEV (reference sequence). The V and J ends lost 3 bases and 7 bases respectively, with 10 bases between them. The CDR3 has 13 residues. In DNA, the CDR3 is TGTGCCAGCAGTTTTCAGGGGGGGAATGAGCAGTTCTTC. Translation: CASSFQGGNEQFF.

V usage is TRBV27 and J usage is TRBJ2-3; D call uncertain. The germline CDR1 and CDR2 sequences are MNHEY and SMNVEV (reference sequence). The ends were cut back, 3 bases at V and 5 bases at J, with 9 bases in the middle. The CDR3 is made up of 13 amino acids. The CDR3 loop is CASSFSRIDTQYF. The CDR3 DNA reads TGTGCCAGCAGTTTTTCGAGGATAGATACGCAGTATTTT.

This clone was recorded many times. The CDR3 is CASSQDLTFNYGYTF. In DNA, the CDR3 is TGTGCCAGCAGCCAAGATTTAACTTTCAACTATGGCTACACCTTC. V is TRBV14 and J is TRBJ1-2; D not certain. The germline CDR1 and CDR2 sequences are SGHDN and FVKESK. Deletions cut 0 bases from V and 2 bases from J, with 10 bases between. The CDR3 totals 15 residues.

This chain links TRBV11-2 with TRBJ1-2; 9 bases align to TRBD1. The trim removed 5 bases at V and 4 bases at J, leaving 8 bases unmatched. Germline V CDR1 and CDR2: SGHAT, FQNNGV. This CDR3 is 15 amino acids long. The CDR3 reads CASSTGDRAGYGYTF. For the CDR3, the DNA is TGTGCCAGCAGCACCGGGGACAGGGCAGGCTATGGCTACACCTTC.

J is TRBJ1-5 and V is TRBV4-1, with D possibly TRBD1 on 5 matching bases. V gave up 3 bases and J gave up 5 bases, with 11 bases separating them. Looked up from germline, CDR1 is MGHRA and CDR2 is YSYEKL. The CDR3 extends over 14 amino acids. CDR3 sequence reads: CASSQPGLHQPQHF. DNA for the CDR3: TGCGCCAGCAGCCAGCCGGGACTTCATCAGCCCCAGCATTTT.

The gene calls are TRBV11-2 and TRBJ2-1; 12 bases agree with TRBD2. CDR1 is SGHAT, CDR2 FQNNGV, per germline. V shed 2 bases, J shed 9 bases, and the junction held 5 bases outside the gene matches. CDR3 length equals 15 residues. The CDR3 loop is CASSLTSGRSGEQFF. CDR3 nucleotide sequence: TGTGCCAGCAGCTTAACTAGCGGGAGGAGTGGTGAGCAGTTCTTC. The full variable domain, with the rest looked up from reference TRBV11-2 and TRBJ2-1, is EAGVAQSPRYKIIEKRQSVAFWCNPISGHATLYWYQQILGQGPKLLIQFQNNGVVDDSQLPKDRFSAERLKGVDSTLKIQPAKLEDSAVYLCASSLTSGRSGEQFFGPGTRLTVL.

The chain combines TRBV18 with TRBJ1-2; D possibly corresponds to TRBD1 (5 bases). V shed 2 bases and J shed 1 base, with 8 bases lying between them. Germline-derived CDR1 and CDR2 are KGHSH and LQKENI. This CDR3 region has 14 residues. The CDR3 sequence is CASSPSQGNYGYTF. For the CDR3, the DNA is TGTGCCAGCTCACCATCCCAGGGTAACTATGGCTACACCTTC.

The rearrangement uses TRBV6-1 and TRBJ1-5; 11 bases match TRBD1. The CDR3 sequence is 14 residues long. Germline V gene data show CDR1 as MNHNS and CDR2 as SASEGT. V gave up 6 bases and J gave up 6 bases; unmatched junction bases: 4. The CDR3 region is CASRLGTGGQPQHF. In DNA form, the CDR3 reads TGTGCCAGCAGACTCGGGACAGGGGGTCAGCCCCAGCATTTT.

This chain connects TRBV10-3 to TRBJ1-2, with TRBD1 matching 8 bases. V shed 5 bases and J 5 bases; nucleotides not matched to a gene: 10. The CDR3 is made up of 15 amino acids. CDR1 and CDR2 (germline): ENHRY, SYGVKD. This CDR3 reads CAISSHQGAGYGYTF. The CDR3 nucleotides read TGTGCCATCAGTTCACACCAGGGGGCAGGTTATGGCTACACCTTC.

CDR3 sequence: CASSLSGGGKTQYF. The CDR3 region has the DNA TGTGCCAGCAGTTTATCTGGAGGGGGTAAGACCCAGTACTTC. This chain uses TRBV27 with TRBJ2-5; D may correspond to TRBD1 or TRBD2 (6 bases each). The CDR3 sequence is 14 residues long. The germline V gene encodes CDR1 MNHEY and CDR2 SMNVEV (reference sequence). V lost 0 bases and J 6 bases, leaving 11 bases between the germline ends.

This clone was counted a single time. The genes are TRBV15 and TRBJ2-2, with TRBD1 matching over 10 bases. CDR1 is LNHNV and CDR2 is YYDKDF in the germline V gene (reference sequence). V was clipped by 5 bases and J by 7 bases; unmatched bases: 10. This CDR3 spans 16 amino acids. DNA of the CDR3: TGTGCCACCAGCGGGAGGGGACAGGGGTTTGTCGGGGAGCTGTTTTTT. It specifies CATSGRGQGFVGELFF.

This clone appeared a few times. V gene TRBV5-1 combines with J gene TRBJ1-2; 7 positions match TRBD1. This CDR3 comprises 19 residues. The trim removed 3 bases at V and 4 bases at J, leaving 21 bases unmatched. The germline V gene encodes CDR1 SGHRS and CDR2 YFSETQ. This CDR3 is CASSSRSLEYGQAPYGYTF. DNA for the CDR3: TGCGCCAGCAGCTCGAGGAGTTTGGAATACGGACAGGCGCCCTATGGCTACACCTTC.

This rearrangement joins TRBV9 to TRBJ2-5, with TRBD1 identical over 9 bases. This CDR3 comprises 18 residues. Looked up from germline, CDR1 is SGDLS and CDR2 is YYNGEE. V lost 4 bases, J lost 0 bases, and 13 bases stayed unmatched. The CDR3 DNA is TGTGCCAGCAGCTCCCGCCGGGACAGGGATCAGTACCAAGAGACCCAGTACTTC. As protein: CASSSRRDRDQYQETQYF.

The chain carries TRBV6-6 and TRBJ1-3, with D hard to call. V shed 2 bases and J shed 0 bases, with 11 bases lying between them. The CDR3 contains 16 residues. The germline V gene has CDR1 MNHNY and CDR2 SVGAGI (reference sequence). DNA of the CDR3: TGTGCCAGCAGTTACGGGCACCGGAGCTCTGGAAACACCATATATTTT. Translation: CASSYGHRSSGNTIYF.

This clone was counted a single time. The gene calls are TRBV27 and TRBJ1-1, with 7 bases lining up with TRBD1. The CDR3 has 17 amino acids. V gave up 3 bases and J gave up 6 bases; unmatched junction bases: 16. CDR1 and CDR2 from the germline V gene are MNHEY and SMNVEV (reference sequence). This chain's CDR3 is CASSFTLRQGSISEAFF. DNA of the CDR3: TGTGCCAGCAGTTTTACGTTGAGACAGGGTTCAATCTCTGAAGCTTTCTTT.